This T cell receptor beta chain was sequenced for a study of early T cells in non-severe SARS-CoV-2 infection. This clonotype was counted only a few times. TCRdb used MiXCR to reprocess the 5' RACE reads, holding one entry per CDR3 protein. The top ten clones hold roughly 8.3% of a sample with roughly 70,000 distinct CDR3 sequences, about 13% of them seen once. Germline CDR1 reads LGHNA; CDR2 reads YNFKEQ. V gave up 0 bases and J gave up 5 bases; unmatched junction bases: 9. The CDR3 loop spans 16 amino acids. Input material: whole blood. The chain couples TRBV4-2 to TRBJ2-5; 7 bases are shared with TRBD2. The receptor was derived from an adult who was a healthcare worker with PCR-confirmed SARS-CoV-2 infection or an uninfected control (not recorded which). DNA of the CDR3: TGTGCCAGCAGCCAAGATCGTGCGGGGGTGGTTGAGACCCAGTACTTC. It encodes CASSQDRAGVVETQYF.